The clone carrying this TCR beta chain was seen more than once but under ten times. The antigen is not known. These data originate in a study of cytomegalovirus exposure and HLA in healthy donors. Looking at the study overall: An early release of data contained tens of millions of unique TCRs, which came from HLA-typed donors. Overall study findings and caveats: TCR beta chain V- and J-gene trimming was linked, in a later analysis, to a missense variant in DCLRE1C. A later look showed TCR association rates differing by HLA locus, highest for DRB1 and lowest for HLA-C.

With 60 Vbeta and 13 Jbeta primers, the PCR was carried out. Profiling relied on immunoSEQ multiplex PCR, and the TCRdb table lists in-frame clones only, not all of them. Altogether 150,000 to 200,000 clones are present, roughly 80% being singletons, with the ten largest covering about 3.4%. The germline gives CDR1 SGHRS, CDR2 YFSETQ. There are 14 residues in the CDR3. V lost 3 bases to trimming and J lost 6 bases; unmatched junction nucleotides: 2. The clonotype comes from a female donor in good health and CMV-seronegative. V and J are TRBV5-1 and TRBJ1-4; 10 bases are shared with TRBD1. Sequenced: PBMCs. The CDR3 loop is CASSSGQGDEKLFF. CDR3 coding DNA: TGCGCCAGCAGCTCAGGACAGGGGGATGAAAAACTGTTTTTT.